The present T cell receptor beta chain was sequenced within a study of T cells in localized non-small cell lung cancer. Regarding the study as a whole: Adjacent lung had a median approximately 50 of the 100 largest tumor clones. Increased T cell density in blood showed an association with longer overall survival. Uninvolved nearby lung showed the greatest T cell clonality, exceeding that found in tumor.

Germline assignment: CDR1 MDHEN and CDR2 SYDVKM. Trimming pared 10 bases from V and 0 bases from J, leaving 13 bases between. CDR3 length equals 13 residues. This table comes from immunoSEQ multiplex PCR, and its TCRdb copy is limited to in-frame clones, with some not included. The data show over 55,000 clones, under 90% seen once. Note on this clone: Its target is unknown.

The specimen was peripheral blood, collected before any cancer treatment. The genes are TRBV28 and TRBJ2-7; no clear D gene. This clonotype was sampled from a woman aged 35 to 69 with stage I lung adenocarcinoma. The CDR3 sequence is CAISGLSSYEQYF. CDR3 nucleotide sequence: TGTGCCATCTCGGGCCTTAGCTCCTACGAGCAGTACTTC.